This T cell receptor (beta chain) was documented in a study of human T cells and chemical hapten exposure. On the study more broadly: Slight volume differences across pooled libraries mainly accounted for varying per-sample TCR yields.

This clonotype was counted ten times or more. Germline CDR1 is MDHEN and CDR2 is SYDVKM. CDR3 length: 15 residues. V was clipped by 7 bases and J by 0 bases, with 14 bases between them. As the library was built, unique molecular identifiers were attached to individual cDNA molecules. Methods used by the authors: Samples ranged from about 23,224 to 690,600 TCRs, with a median of roughly 95,000. TCRdb itself ran the 5' RACE reads through MiXCR, one entry per CDR3 protein. The V and J calls and clone size come from TCRdb's table, not from the authors' own analysis. This table holds approximately 140,000 distinct CDR3 sequences, around 4% found once. The study extracted total RNA from unfractionated whole blood.

This clonotype originated in a female donor in good health. This rearrangement joins TRBV28 to TRBJ2-3, with D possibly TRBD1 on 5 matching bases. The CDR3 DNA reads as TGTGCCAGCATGGACATCCGGAAGAGCACAGATACGCAGTATTTT. The encoded protein is CASMDIRKSTDTQYF.